These 23 T cell receptor beta chains share one sample of origin, sequenced in a study of blood T cell repertoires in COVID-19. Repertoires were generated with immunoSEQ multiplex PCR, while TCRdb's copy carries only in-frame clones and drops some. The sample has 48,000 or so clones, more than 75% seen once; the top ten hold under 7%. The material sequenced was peripheral blood. The receptors here all came from a woman aged 60-70 years with acute or convalescent COVID-19.

The chain recombines TRBV30 with TRBJ2-7, with D perhaps TRBD1 (5 bases). The CDR3 length is 13 residues. Between the trimmed V and J ends, which lost 1 base and 2 bases, there was a span of 9 bases. The germline gives CDR1 GTSNPN, CDR2 SVGIG (reference sequence). DNA for the CDR3: TGTGCCTGGAGTGACCAGGGCCCCTACGAGCAGTACTTC. This gives the protein CAWSDQGPYEQYF.

This chain connects TRBV27 to TRBJ2-1; 10 nucleotides agree with TRBD2. This CDR3 has 13 residues. V trimming: 10 bases; J trimming: 5 bases; junction bases outside the gene matches: 5. Germline CDR1 and CDR2: MNHEY and SMNVEV (reference sequence). Written as DNA, the CDR3 is TGTGCCACCAAGCGGGAGGGCAACAATGAGCAGTTCTTC. Its protein is CATKREGNNEQFF.

The chain is built from TRBV6-5 and TRBJ2-7, with 10 nucleotides matching TRBD1. After removal of 7 bases from V and 1 base from J, the junction contained 7 bases not matched to a gene. Germline lookup yields CDR1 MNHEY and CDR2 SVGAGI. The CDR3 covers 15 residues. CDR3: CASKGTGDRSYEQYF. CDR3 sequence (DNA): TGTGCCAGCAAGGGGACAGGGGATAGGTCCTACGAGCAGTACTTC.

The chain couples TRBV10-3 to TRBJ1-5, with D possibly matching TRBD1 (5 bases). Per germline, CDR1 ENHRY and CDR2 SYGVKD. This CDR3 region has 14 residues. Between the trimmed V and J ends, which lost 0 bases and 5 bases, there was a span of 8 bases. The CDR3 DNA is TGTGCCATCAGTGAGTCGAAAGGGGATCAGCCCCAGCATTTT. This sequence encodes CAISESKGDQPQHF.

This rearrangement joins TRBV7-9 to TRBJ1-5; no reliable D call. This CDR3 region has 13 residues. Trimming removed 4 bases from V and 1 base from J, with 5 bases in between. CDR1 and CDR2 (germline): SEHNR, FQNEAQ (reference sequence). The CDR3 DNA sequence: TGTGCCAGCAGCTCGGGGAGCAATCAGCCCCAGCATTTT. Its protein is CASSSGSNQPQHF.

The chain is built from TRBV7-2 and TRBJ1-2, with TRBD1 identical over 7 bases. This CDR3 contains 13 residues. Germline V gene lookup returns CDR1 SGHTA and CDR2 FQGNSA. Unmatched junction bases numbered 10, after V lost 7 bases and J lost 8 bases. The CDR3: CASNPSDRRGYTF. CDR3 DNA sequence: TGTGCCAGCAACCCCTCGGACAGGAGGGGCTACACCTTC.

Only one count was recorded for this clone. The J gene is TRBJ1-2, the V gene TRBV6-5; possible D gene TRBD1, 6 bases. Germline CDR1 and CDR2: MNHEY and SVGAGI. V lost 7 bases and J lost 9, with 18 bases in between. The CDR3 runs 13 residues. In nucleotides, the CDR3 is TGTGCCAGCACCCTTCGCCGGGACACGAGCTACACCTTC. Amino acid sequence: CASTLRRDTSYTF.

V usage is TRBV5-4 and J usage is TRBJ1-1; D call uncertain. V was trimmed by 4 bases and J by 1 base, leaving 5 bases between them. Germline V gives CDR1 SGHNT, CDR2 YYREEE (reference sequence). CDR3 size: 12 residues. CDR3 coding DNA: TGTGCCAGCAGCCCCGGGAACACTGAAGCTTTCTTT. Protein: CASSPGNTEAFF.

This chain connects TRBV4-3 to TRBJ2-3; possible D gene TRBD2, 6 bases. The CDR3 is made up of 16 amino acids. Between the trimmed V and J ends, which lost 4 bases and 2 bases, there was a span of 16 bases. CDR1 is LGHNA, CDR2 YSLEER, per germline. The CDR3 nucleotides are TGCGCCAGCAGCCCCCGGGGAGCGGGCTTCACAGATACGCAGTATTTT. Its protein product is CASSPRGAGFTDTQYF.

This clone appeared a single time. The chain combines TRBV15 with TRBJ2-1, with 14 bases identical to TRBD2. V was clipped by 5 bases and J by 0 bases; unmatched bases: 9. The length of the CDR3 is 19 residues. Germline values: CDR1 LNHNV, CDR2 YYDKDF (reference sequence). For the CDR3, the DNA is TGTGCCACCAGCGGGACTAGCGGGAGCTCGCCGGGCTCCTACAATGAGCAGTTCTTC. This translates into CATSGTSGSSPGSYNEQFF.

V gene TRBV7-2 combines with J gene TRBJ2-2, with D perhaps matching TRBD2 (7 bases). The CDR3 is 14 amino acids. Trimming took off 5 bases at V and 9 bases at J, with 16 bases between the two ends. Germline values: CDR1 SGHTA, CDR2 FQGNSA. Written as DNA, the CDR3 is TGTGCCAGCAGCCCTACAAAGGGGGGGAGGGAGCTGTTTTTT. Its protein is CASSPTKGGRELFF.

CDR3 loop: CASSLGQGIADTQYF. The CDR3 nucleotides read TGTGCCAGCAGCCTGGGACAGGGGATCGCAGATACGCAGTATTTT. The V gene is TRBV9, the J gene TRBJ2-3; 10 bases align to TRBD1. V shed 4 bases, J shed 4 bases, and the junction held 6 bases outside the gene matches. The CDR3 contains 15 residues. The germline CDR1 and CDR2 sequences are SGDLS and YYNGEE.

The gene calls are TRBV5-1 and TRBJ1-5; D possibly corresponds to TRBD1 (5 bases). The CDR3 totals 15 residues. Trimming pared 3 bases from V and 3 bases from J, leaving 13 bases between. Germline CDR1 and CDR2: SGHRS and YFSETQ. CDR3 DNA sequence: TGCGCCAGCAGCTGGGGCGGCAGCGACAATCAGCCCCAGCATTTT. Protein sequence: CASSWGGSDNQPQHF.

The chain links TRBV7-8 to TRBJ2-2; possible D gene TRBD2, 6 bases. V lost 5 bases and J 7 bases, leaving 20 bases between the germline ends. The CDR3 loop spans 16 amino acids. CDR1 is SGHVS, CDR2 FQNEAQ, per germline. The CDR3 loop reads CASSPQGLPSSGELFF. The CDR3 DNA sequence: TGTGCCAGCAGCCCCCAGGGACTCCCATCGAGCGGGGAGCTGTTTTTT.

The chain has TRBV5-1 and TRBJ1-4, with 7 bases fitting TRBD1. The CDR3 spans 18 residues. Losses at the gene ends were 0 bases for V and 0 bases for J; bases not matched to a gene: 8. Germline values: CDR1 SGHRS, CDR2 YFSETQ. This CDR3 reads CASSLDTGAFATNEKLFF. Written as DNA, the CDR3 is TGCGCCAGCAGCTTGGATACAGGGGCCTTTGCAACTAATGAAAAACTGTTTTTT.

V gene TRBV18 combines with J gene TRBJ1-3, with a tentative D call TRBD1 (6 bases). The CDR3 has 15 residues. Per the germline V gene, CDR1 is KGHSH and CDR2 is LQKENI. V lost 1 base, J lost 0 bases, and 7 bases lay in between. The CDR3 coding sequence is TGTGCCAGCTCACCACAACAGGGCTCTGGAAACACCATATATTTT. Its protein product is CASSPQQGSGNTIYF.

This chain connects TRBV2 to TRBJ2-1, with 10 nucleotides matching TRBD1. Germline V gene data show CDR1 as SNHLY and CDR2 as FYNNEI. CDR3 length: 14 residues. V trimming: 10 bases; J trimming: 8 bases; junction bases outside the gene matches: 11. This chain's CDR3 is CANPRDRGVHEQFF. CDR3 DNA: TGTGCCAATCCCCGGGACAGGGGTGTCCATGAGCAGTTCTTC.

This clone was counted only a few times. This rearrangement joins TRBV5-1 to TRBJ2-1, with TRBD1 as a possible D gene (6 bases). The germline gives CDR1 SGHRS, CDR2 YFSETQ. This CDR3 has 16 residues. The ends were cut back, 0 bases at V and 0 bases at J, with 10 bases in the middle. CDR3 loop: CASSLDQGSSYNEQFF. The CDR3 DNA sequence: TGCGCCAGCAGCTTGGATCAGGGGAGCTCCTACAATGAGCAGTTCTTC.

This clone was seen just once. The V gene is TRBV19, the J gene TRBJ2-1; TRBD2 is a possible D gene (7 bases). There are 13 residues in the CDR3. The germline CDR1 and CDR2 sequences are LNHDA and SQIVND (reference sequence). Trimming shortened V by 5 bases and J by 9 bases, and 14 bases separated the two germline ends. The CDR3 loop reads CASSEGGGTEQFF. The CDR3 DNA reads TGTGCCAGTAGTGAGGGAGGGGGTACTGAGCAGTTCTTC.

The chain combines TRBV30 with TRBJ1-4, with TRBD1 matching 8 bases. The CDR3 sequence is 15 residues long. Trimming took 3 bases from V and 5 from J; bases not matched to a gene: 8. CDR1 and CDR2 (germline): GTSNPN, SVGIG (reference sequence). CDR3 in amino acids: CAWSDQGARNEKLFF. CDR3 nucleotide sequence: TGTGCCTGGAGCGATCAGGGGGCCCGAAATGAAAAACTGTTTTTT. The whole variable domain, remainder taken from reference TRBV30 and TRBJ1-4, is SQTIHQWPATLVQPVGSPLSLECTVEGTSNPNLYWYRQAAGRGLQLLFYSVGIGQISSEVPQNLSASRPQDRQFILSSKKLLLSDSGFYLCAWSDQGARNEKLFFGSGTQLSVL.

J is TRBJ2-3 and V is TRBV5-4; 10 bases line up with TRBD2. The CDR3 runs to 17 residues. V dropped 4 bases and J dropped 7; count of bases not matched to a gene: 15. Germline-derived CDR1 and CDR2 are SGHNT and YYREEE (reference sequence). The CDR3: CASSPSPLAGAGNTQYF. The CDR3 nucleotides read TGTGCCAGCAGCCCCTCACCCCTAGCGGGAGCGGGCAATACGCAGTATTTT.

J is TRBJ1-2 and V is TRBV6-2 or TRBV6-3; perhaps TRBD1 as D (5 bases). Germline V gene sequence: CDR1 MNHEY, CDR2 SVGEGT. V gave up 0 bases and J gave up 6 bases, with 14 bases separating them. The CDR3 totals 15 residues. The CDR3 DNA follows: TGTGCCAGCAGTTACTCGAGGGGAGGTCTGAATGGCTACACCTTC. This gives the protein CASSYSRGGLNGYTF.

The chain uses TRBV19 and TRBJ2-1, with D unclear. The germline CDR1 and CDR2 sequences are LNHDA and SQIVND (reference sequence). The CDR3 has 15 amino acids. Between the trimmed V and J ends, which lost 1 base and 0 bases, there was a span of 7 bases. DNA of the CDR3: TGTGCCAGTAGTATAGGGCGGAGCTCCTACAATGAGCAGTTCTTC. Encoded protein: CASSIGRSSYNEQFF. Full variable domain (rest looked up from reference TRBV19 and TRBJ2-1): DGGITQSPKYLFRKEGQNVTLSCEQNLNHDAMYWYRQDPGQGLRLIYYSQIVNDFQKGDIAEGYSVSREKKESFPLTVTSAQKNPTAFYLCASSIGRSSYNEQFFGPGTRLTVL.